The rows below give T cell receptor beta chains drawn from one sample of a study of T cells in Graves' hyperthyroidism and ophthalmopathy. MiXCR, run by TCRdb on the multiplex PCR reads, gives a single entry per CDR3 protein. The sample has around 380,000 distinct CDR3 sequences, roughly 13% seen once. Sequenced sample: blood. These TCRs come from a man younger than 40 with Graves' hyperthyroidism that later progressed to Graves' ophthalmopathy. Both conserved end residues are part of each CDR3. The order of the fields is V gene, J gene, CDR3 length, CDR3 protein.

V gene: TRBV6-1
J gene: TRBJ2-7
CDR3 length: 15
CDR3 protein: CASSYRGGRSYEQYF

V gene: TRBV6-6
J gene: TRBJ2-2
CDR3 length: 18
CDR3 protein: CASSYSGWTGGITGELFF

V gene: TRBV7-6
J gene: TRBJ2-1
CDR3 length: 15
CDR3 protein: CASRPTGGAYNEQFF

V gene: TRBV20-1
J gene: TRBJ2-3
CDR3 length: 14
CDR3 protein: CSARERGRTDTQYF

V gene: TRBV7-9
J gene: TRBJ1-2
CDR3 length: 15
CDR3 protein: CASSLSGTGGYGYTF

V gene: TRBV12-3/TRBV12-4
J gene: TRBJ2-5
CDR3 length: 13
CDR3 protein: CPSSLLIKETQYF

V gene: TRBV3-1
J gene: TRBJ1-1
CDR3 length: 13
CDR3 protein: CASSRRQNTEAFF

V gene: TRBV20-1
J gene: TRBJ2-2
CDR3 length: 12
CDR3 protein: CSLAGGPGELFF

V gene: TRBV13
J gene: TRBJ2-3
CDR3 length: 17
CDR3 protein: CASSPRETGPGTDTQYF

V gene: TRBV19
J gene: TRBJ1-2
CDR3 length: 15
CDR3 protein: CASSLSGQVSYGYTF

V gene: TRBV6-1
J gene: TRBJ1-1
CDR3 length: 13
CDR3 protein: CASGGQVDTEAFF

V gene: TRBV19
J gene: TRBJ1-5
CDR3 length: 16
CDR3 protein: CASRQTGTGGHQPQHF

V gene: TRBV7-8
J gene: TRBJ2-1
CDR3 length: 15
CDR3 protein: CASSTSITSGDEQFF

V gene: TRBV2
J gene: TRBJ2-1
CDR3 length: 14
CDR3 protein: CASSVGTGFHEQFF

V gene: TRBV24-1
J gene: TRBJ2-3
CDR3 length: 16
CDR3 protein: CATSGYGGPSPDTQYF

V gene: TRBV10-3
J gene: TRBJ1-2
CDR3 length: 13
CDR3 protein: CAISEPGRGGYTF

V gene: TRBV24-1
J gene: TRBJ1-5
CDR3 length: 14
CDR3 protein: CATSDLQVDQPQHF

V gene: TRBV28
J gene: TRBJ1-5
CDR3 length: 15
CDR3 protein: CASSFRTGVFQPQHF

V gene: TRBV28
J gene: TRBJ1-4
CDR3 length: 15
CDR3 protein: CASTPPGTRNEKLFF

V gene: TRBV10-3
J gene: TRBJ2-5
CDR3 length: 16
CDR3 protein: CAISESQRGGRETQYF

V gene: TRBV27
J gene: TRBJ1-1
CDR3 length: 14
CDR3 protein: CANSSTGANTEAFF

V gene: TRBV5-8
J gene: TRBJ2-3
CDR3 length: 15
CDR3 protein: CASSAGTGGADTQYF

V gene: TRBV24-1
J gene: TRBJ2-7
CDR3 length: 17
CDR3 protein: CATSDFPTGVHFYEQYF

V gene: TRBV11-2
J gene: TRBJ2-2
CDR3 length: 18
CDR3 protein: CASSPRLAGESNTGELFF

V gene: TRBV11-2
J gene: TRBJ1-6
CDR3 length: 14
CDR3 protein: CASSWDRDNSPLHF

V gene: TRBV7-8
J gene: TRBJ1-4
CDR3 length: 14
CDR3 protein: CASSRGQVYEKLFF

V gene: TRBV27
J gene: TRBJ2-3
CDR3 length: 13
CDR3 protein: CASSFVTTDTQYF

V gene: TRBV6-6
J gene: TRBJ2-3
CDR3 length: 15
CDR3 protein: CASSYSGLLTDTQYF

V gene: TRBV5-6
J gene: TRBJ2-1
CDR3 length: 14
CDR3 protein: CASSPLGGGDEQFF

V gene: TRBV11-2
J gene: TRBJ2-7
CDR3 length: 13
CDR3 protein: CASSPRRSYEQYF

V gene: TRBV12-3/TRBV12-4
J gene: TRBJ2-2
CDR3 length: 14
CDR3 protein: CASSLVGVTGELFF

V gene: TRBV18
J gene: TRBJ2-7
CDR3 length: 14
CDR3 protein: CASSPRTENREQYF

V gene: TRBV20-1
J gene: TRBJ1-6
CDR3 length: 15
CDR3 protein: CSARDLGLENSPLHF

V gene: TRBV11-3
J gene: TRBJ1-4
CDR3 length: 13
CDR3 protein: CASSRTGNEKLFF

V gene: TRBV7-9
J gene: TRBJ2-3
CDR3 length: 17
CDR3 protein: CASSLRRLAGGTDTQYF

V gene: TRBV13
J gene: TRBJ2-3
CDR3 length: 16
CDR3 protein: CASSPPEAEVTDTQYF

V gene: TRBV28
J gene: TRBJ1-5
CDR3 length: 15
CDR3 protein: CASILRGRGNQPQHF

V gene: TRBV5-1
J gene: TRBJ2-7
CDR3 length: 15
CDR3 protein: CASSLANRVDYEQYF

V gene: TRBV24-1
J gene: TRBJ2-3
CDR3 length: 14
CDR3 protein: CATSEGLRPDTQYF

V gene: TRBV30
J gene: TRBJ1-1
CDR3 length: 12
CDR3 protein: CASGKMNTEAFF

V gene: TRBV29-1
J gene: TRBJ1-1
CDR3 length: 13
CDR3 protein: CSVFPAEYTEAFF

V gene: TRBV10-3
J gene: TRBJ2-2
CDR3 length: 17
CDR3 protein: CATTFNPDRVEWGELFF

V gene: TRBV5-1
J gene: TRBJ2-1
CDR3 length: 16
CDR3 protein: CASSFRTEVPVNEQFF

V gene: TRBV20-1
J gene: TRBJ2-7
CDR3 length: 16
CDR3 protein: CSAERPGTSKTYEQYF

V gene: TRBV7-9
J gene: TRBJ2-2
CDR3 length: 17
CDR3 protein: CASSLGPGTGLSGELFF

V gene: TRBV18
J gene: TRBJ2-5
CDR3 length: 16
CDR3 protein: CASSPGLVSSRETQYF

V gene: TRBV18
J gene: TRBJ1-6
CDR3 length: 16
CDR3 protein: CASSRTGSPRNSPLHF

V gene: TRBV5-1
J gene: TRBJ2-3
CDR3 length: 14
CDR3 protein: CVSSDRQETDTQYF

V gene: TRBV20-1
J gene: TRBJ1-4
CDR3 length: 14
CDR3 protein: CSALPGATNEKLFF

V gene: TRBV6-4
J gene: TRBJ2-2
CDR3 length: 15
CDR3 protein: CASSALDGLTGELFF

V gene: TRBV19
J gene: TRBJ2-1
CDR3 length: 15
CDR3 protein: CASSIRQSAYNEQFF

V gene: TRBV18
J gene: TRBJ2-1
CDR3 length: 13
CDR3 protein: CASSPQDYNEQFF

V gene: TRBV28
J gene: TRBJ1-2
CDR3 length: 14
CDR3 protein: CASSSGQGNYGYTF

V gene: TRBV30
J gene: TRBJ1-1
CDR3 length: 13
CDR3 protein: CAGGGYTNTEAFF

V gene: TRBV5-1
J gene: TRBJ2-7
CDR3 length: 13
CDR3 protein: CASSLAPGLEQYF

V gene: TRBV11-2
J gene: TRBJ2-1
CDR3 length: 16
CDR3 protein: CASSFWAGQTYNEQFF

V gene: TRBV11-3
J gene: TRBJ2-7
CDR3 length: 14
CDR3 protein: CASSLGGTRYEQYF

V gene: TRBV7-8
J gene: TRBJ1-5
CDR3 length: 11
CDR3 protein: CASSLDGTQHF